This TCR beta chain was captured by sequencing in a study of T-cell reconstitution after alpha-beta-depleted transplantation in children (dated by TCRdb to between 2015 and 2016). Study-wide context: Using TCR repertoire profiling, the study followed T-cell immune reconstitution in a quantitative way in children after TCRalphabeta/CD19-depleted allogeneic hematopoietic cell transplantation.

This clonotype was counted ten times or more. The clone's antigen remains unknown. No base quality values were provided; no much bigger clone lies one nucleotide off. The library was built by means of PCR. These reads were obtained on an Illumina HiSeq 2500. To normalize quantification of the TCRbeta repertoire, the TCR libraries were built with molecular barcoding that relied on unique molecular identifiers. Starting from the raw public reads, TCRdb applied fastp trimming at Q25, assembled clones with MiXCR and retained in-frame beta chains. Merged by CDR3 protein, the rows form single entries marked with the most common genes and DNA. The sample profile shows fewer than 550,000 distinct CDR3 sequences; 11% of them were found once. Roughly 5.1% of the sample rests with the top ten. For CDR1 and CDR2, the germline V gene (reference sequence) lists DFQATT and SNEGSKA. Counted from cysteine to phenylalanine, this CDR3 has 16 amino acids. Solely the CDR3 DNA is kept, with 48 bases framed from the first base. V has 1 base trimmed and J has 6 bases trimmed; junction bases matching no gene number 8.

Sequenced material: PBMCs from the stem cell graft donor, taken from the stem cell graft. The rearranged segments are TRBV20-1 and TRBJ2-2; TRBD1 matches 10 bases in the middle. The receptor comes from a human donor who donated a stem cell graft to a child with acute myeloid leukemia. The nucleotide sequence reads as follows: TGCAGTGCTAGAGCCGGCGGGACAGGGGACTCCGGGGAGCTGTTTTTT. Translation gives CSARAGGTGDSGELFF.